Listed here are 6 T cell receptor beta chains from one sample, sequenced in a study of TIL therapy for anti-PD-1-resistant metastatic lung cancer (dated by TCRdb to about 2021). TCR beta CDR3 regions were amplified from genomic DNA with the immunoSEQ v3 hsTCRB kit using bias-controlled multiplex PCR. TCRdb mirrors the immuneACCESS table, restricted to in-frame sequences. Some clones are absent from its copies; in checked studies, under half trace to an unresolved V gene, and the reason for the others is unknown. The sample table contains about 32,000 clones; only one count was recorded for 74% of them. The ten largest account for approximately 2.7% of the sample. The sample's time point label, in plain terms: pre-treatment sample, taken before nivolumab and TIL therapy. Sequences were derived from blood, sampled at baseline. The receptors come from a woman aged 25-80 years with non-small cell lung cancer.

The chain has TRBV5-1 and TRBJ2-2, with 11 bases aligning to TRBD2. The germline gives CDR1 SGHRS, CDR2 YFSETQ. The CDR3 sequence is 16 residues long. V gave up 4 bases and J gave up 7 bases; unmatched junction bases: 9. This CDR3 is CASSPGTSGMVGELFF. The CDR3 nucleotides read TGCGCCAGCAGCCCCGGGACTAGCGGTATGGTCGGGGAGCTGTTTTTT.

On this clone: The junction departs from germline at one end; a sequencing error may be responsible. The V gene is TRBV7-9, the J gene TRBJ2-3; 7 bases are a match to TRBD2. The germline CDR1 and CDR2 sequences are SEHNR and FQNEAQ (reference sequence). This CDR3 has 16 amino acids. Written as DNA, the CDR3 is TGTGCCAGCAGTTTAGGGACGGCGGGGGACACAGATACGCAGTATTTT. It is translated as CASSLGTAGDTDTQYF. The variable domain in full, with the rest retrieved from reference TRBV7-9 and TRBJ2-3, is DTGVSQNPRHKITKRGQNVTFRCDPISEHNRLYWYRQTLGQGPEFLTYFQNEAQLEKSRLLSDRFSAERPKGSFSTLEIQRTEQGDSAMYLCASSLGTAGDTDTQYFGPGTRLTVL.

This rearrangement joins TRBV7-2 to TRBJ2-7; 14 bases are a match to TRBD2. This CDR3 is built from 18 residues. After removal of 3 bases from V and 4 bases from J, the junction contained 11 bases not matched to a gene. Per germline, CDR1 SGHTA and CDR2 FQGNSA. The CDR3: CASSLTSGRAPLVYEQYF. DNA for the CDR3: TGTGCCAGCAGCTTGACTAGCGGGAGGGCGCCCCTCGTGTACGAGCAGTACTTC. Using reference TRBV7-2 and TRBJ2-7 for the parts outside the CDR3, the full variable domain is GAGVSQSPSNKVTEKGKDVELRCDPISGHTALYWYRQSLGQGLEFLIYFQGNSAPDKSGLPSDRFSAERTGGSVSTLTIQRTQQEDSAVYLCASSLTSGRAPLVYEQYFGPGTRLTVT.

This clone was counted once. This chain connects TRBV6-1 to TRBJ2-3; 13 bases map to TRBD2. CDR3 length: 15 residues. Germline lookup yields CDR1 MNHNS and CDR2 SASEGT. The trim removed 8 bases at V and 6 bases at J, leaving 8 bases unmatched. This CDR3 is CASLTSGRAGDTQYF. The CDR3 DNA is TGTGCCAGCTTAACTAGCGGGAGGGCCGGGGATACGCAGTATTTT.

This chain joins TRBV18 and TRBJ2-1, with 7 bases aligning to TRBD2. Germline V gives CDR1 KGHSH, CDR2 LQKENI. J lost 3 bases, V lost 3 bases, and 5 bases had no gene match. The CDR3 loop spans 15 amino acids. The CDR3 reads CASSPVAGDYNEQFF. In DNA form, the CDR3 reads TGTGCCAGCTCACCTGTCGCGGGAGACTACAATGAGCAGTTCTTC. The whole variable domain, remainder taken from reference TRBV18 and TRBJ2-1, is NAGVMQNPRHLVRRRGQEARLRCSPMKGHSHVYWYRQLPEEGLKFMVYLQKENIIDESGMPKERFSAEFPKEGPSILRIQQVVRGDSAAYFCASSPVAGDYNEQFFGPGTRLTVL.

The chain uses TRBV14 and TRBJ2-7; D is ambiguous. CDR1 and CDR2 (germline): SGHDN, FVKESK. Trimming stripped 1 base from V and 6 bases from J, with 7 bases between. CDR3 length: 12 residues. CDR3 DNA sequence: TGTGCCAGCAGCCAAGGTCTCCTCGAGCAGTACTTC. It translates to CASSQGLLEQYF. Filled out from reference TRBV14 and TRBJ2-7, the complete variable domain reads EAGVTQFPSHSVIEKGQTVTLRCDPISGHDNLYWYRRVMGKEIKFLLHFVKESKQDESGMPNNRFLAERTGGTYSTLKVQPAELEDSGVYFCASSQGLLEQYFGPGTRLTVT.